The 32 T cell receptor beta chains below come from one sample, sequenced in a study of shared clonotypes between healthy human individuals. Some clones are missing from TCRdb's copy, which holds only in-frame ones; the method was immunoSEQ multiplex PCR. This sample has about 700,000 clones; around two thirds occur once, and the top ten carry 1.5% to 2%. The sample taken for sequencing was memory CD4+ T cells sorted from blood. As for subset: CD45RA-negative fraction. Receptors were obtained from a woman aged 25 to 39 in good health.

The gene calls are TRBV7-2 and TRBJ2-3; 10 nucleotides line up with TRBD2. The trim removed 5 bases at V and 3 bases at J, leaving 8 bases unmatched. Germline CDR1 and CDR2: SGHTA and FQGNSA. This CDR3 is built from 16 residues. The CDR3 sequence is CASSIRPSGRTDTQYF. The CDR3 region has the DNA TGTGCCAGCAGCATACGTCCTAGCGGGAGAACAGATACGCAGTATTTT.

This clone is a singleton in its sample. Other DNA sequences in the sample encode the same CDR3. The chain uses TRBV5-6 and TRBJ2-7, with TRBD2 as a possible D gene (6 bases). Germline V gives CDR1 SGHDT, CDR2 YYEEEE. The CDR3 contains 15 residues. The ends were cut back, 4 bases at V and 2 bases at J, with 16 bases in the middle. The CDR3 region is CASSPGLAPTYEQYF. In DNA, the CDR3 is TGTGCCAGCAGCCCGGGACTCGCGCCAACCTACGAGCAGTACTTC.

This clone was seen a handful of times. The V gene is TRBV2, the J gene TRBJ1-1; TRBD1 aligns across 7 bases. This CDR3 has 13 amino acids. V was clipped by 4 bases and J by 5 bases; unmatched bases: 4. Germline assignment: CDR1 SNHLY and CDR2 FYNNEI. The CDR3 region has the DNA TGTGCCAGCAGTGGGTCAGGGGGAACTGAAGCTTTCTTT. Protein product: CASSGSGGTEAFF. The whole variable domain, remainder taken from reference TRBV2 and TRBJ1-1, is EPEVTQTPSHQVTQMGQEVILRCVPISNHLYFYWYRQILGQKVEFLVSFYNNEISEKSEIFDDQFSVERPDGSNFTLKIRSTKLEDSAMYFCASSGSGGTEAFFGQGTRLTVV.

Many counts were recorded for this clone. This CDR3 is also generated by other DNA sequences in the sample. V usage is TRBV7-3 and J usage is TRBJ1-1; a weak D match, TRBD1 (5 bases). V was trimmed by 3 bases and J by 3 bases, leaving 8 bases between them. The CDR3 consists of 13 residues. Germline V gene data show CDR1 as SGHTA and CDR2 as FQGTGA. In nucleotides, the CDR3 is TGTGCCAGCAGCTTGGGGGAGGACACTGAAGCTTTCTTT. Translated: CASSLGEDTEAFF.

This clone was detected only once. The J gene is TRBJ2-5, the V gene TRBV6-5; weak D call: TRBD1 (6 bases). CDR1 and CDR2 from the germline V gene are MNHEY and SVGAGI. Trimming took off 5 bases at V and 1 base at J, with 14 bases between the two ends. The CDR3 spans 15 residues. The CDR3 nucleotides read TGTGCCAGCAGTCCCACAGGGACATTCCAAGAGACCCAGTACTTC. Its translation is CASSPTGTFQETQYF.

The chain recombines TRBV29-1 with TRBJ2-3; 12 positions agree with TRBD1. The germline V gene has CDR1 SQVTM and CDR2 ANQGSEA. This CDR3 comprises 15 residues. The ends lost 6 bases at V and 5 bases at J; junction bases unmatched: 9. The CDR3 region is CSVRPGQGAQDTQYF. For the CDR3, the DNA is TGCAGCGTGCGACCGGGACAGGGGGCGCAAGATACGCAGTATTTT.

The rearrangement joins TRBV9 to TRBJ2-1; 7 bases line up with TRBD2. Per germline, CDR1 SGDLS and CDR2 YYNGEE. V dropped 0 bases and J dropped 4; count of bases not matched to a gene: 7. This CDR3 region has 16 residues. CDR3 sequence (DNA): TGTGCCAGCAGCGTAGTAAGCGGGACCCCATACAATGAGCAGTTCTTC. Encoded protein: CASSVVSGTPYNEQFF.

This chain uses TRBV5-5 with TRBJ1-3, with D unresolved. V lost 2 bases and J 2 bases, leaving 11 bases between the germline ends. CDR1 and CDR2 from the germline V gene are SGHKS and YYEKEE (reference sequence). The CDR3 has 15 residues. CDR3 sequence reads: CASSFTDNTGNTIYF. The CDR3 DNA reads as TGTGCCAGCAGCTTTACCGATAACACTGGAAACACCATATATTTT.

The V call is TRBV2, the J call TRBJ2-3; the match to TRBD1 covers 8 bases. Trimming removed 9 bases from V and 10 bases from J; junction bases left unmatched: 12. Germline loops: CDR1 SNHLY, CDR2 FYNNEI. The CDR3 runs 13 residues. The CDR3 is CASQQTDRVAQYF. The CDR3 region has the DNA TGTGCCAGTCAACAAACGGACAGGGTAGCGCAGTATTTT.

V is TRBV2 and J is TRBJ1-2; D not resolved. V was trimmed by 8 bases and J by 2 bases, leaving 15 bases between them. The CDR3 totals 14 residues. CDR1 and CDR2 from the germline V gene are SNHLY and FYNNEI. CDR3 nucleotides: TGTGCCAGCCGCCTGAGCGACGGCAACTATGGCTACACCTTC. Its protein is CASRLSDGNYGYTF.

Regarding this clone: The sample has other DNA sequences that encode this CDR3 too. The V and J genes are TRBV19 and TRBJ1-5; D unclear. Germline values: CDR1 LNHDA, CDR2 SQIVND (reference sequence). The V end was cut by 1 base, the J end by 7 bases, with 5 bases between. There are 12 residues in the CDR3. CDR3 in DNA: TGTGCCAGTAGTATAGGGAGGCAGCCCCAGCATTTT. Translation: CASSIGRQPQHF.

The genes are TRBV5-1 and TRBJ1-2; 9 bases fit TRBD1. This CDR3 is built from 18 residues. Trimming at V came to 4 bases and at J to 3 bases, leaving 16 bases not matched to a gene. The germline gives CDR1 SGHRS, CDR2 YFSETQ. CDR3 sequence (DNA): TGCGCCAGCAGCAAAAGGGAATTACAGGGGGCCGGGGACTATGGCTACACCTTC. Protein product: CASSKRELQGAGDYGYTF.

V gene TRBV27 combines with J gene TRBJ2-7; the D is unclear. This CDR3 contains 13 residues. Trimming stripped 5 bases from V and 3 bases from J, with 11 bases between. Germline V lookup: CDR1 MNHEY, CDR2 SMNVEV (reference sequence). CDR3 in amino acids: CASSPGLNYEQYF. DNA for the CDR3: TGTGCCAGCAGTCCCGGGCTAAACTACGAGCAGTACTTC.

This clone was detected ten times or more. The V and J genes are TRBV28 and TRBJ2-5, with D perhaps TRBD2 (6 bases). The length of the CDR3 is 13 residues. CDR1 is MDHEN, CDR2 SYDVKM, per germline. The V gene lost 2 bases and the J gene lost 4 bases, with 8 bases spanning the gap. The CDR3 here is CASSLKGGETQYF. CDR3 DNA sequence: TGTGCCAGCAGTTTAAAGGGAGGAGAGACCCAGTACTTC.

This clone was seen once. This sequence joins TRBV6-1 and TRBJ1-5; D gene unclear. The CDR3 is made up of 11 amino acids. The V gene lost 6 bases and the J gene lost 1 base, with 1 base spanning the gap. Germline CDR1 and CDR2: MNHNS and SASEGT. The CDR3 is CASSSNQPQHF. CDR3 DNA: TGTGCCAGCAGCAGCAATCAGCCCCAGCATTTT.

The genes are TRBV5-4 and TRBJ2-1, with 7 bases that match TRBD2. Germline-derived CDR1 and CDR2 are SGHNT and YYREEE (reference sequence). The CDR3 loop spans 15 amino acids. Trimming took 0 bases from V and 8 from J; bases not matched to a gene: 8. The CDR3 region is CASSLAGGRTHEQFF. The CDR3 nucleotides read TGTGCCAGCAGCTTGGCCGGGGGGAGGACCCATGAGCAGTTCTTC.

V gene TRBV19 combines with J gene TRBJ2-1; a possible D gene is TRBD2 (6 bases). V was cut by 7 bases and J by 6 bases, with 19 bases left in between. Germline CDR1 is LNHDA and CDR2 is SQIVND (reference sequence). The CDR3 runs to 15 residues. The DNA for the CDR3 is TGTGCCAGTACCCCCCCCGGCGGGGCCCTCAATGAGCAGTTCTTC. This encodes CASTPPGGALNEQFF.

The chain recombines TRBV19 with TRBJ1-2; D gene unclear. This CDR3 contains 15 residues. Trimming took off 5 bases at V and 4 bases at J, with 17 bases between the two ends. The germline V gene encodes CDR1 LNHDA and CDR2 SQIVND (reference sequence). The CDR3: CASSPSSAGFYGYTF. The CDR3 DNA sequence: TGTGCCAGTAGTCCGTCCTCGGCGGGGTTCTATGGCTACACCTTC. The full variable domain, rest sourced from reference TRBV19 and TRBJ1-2, is DGGITQSPKYLFRKEGQNVTLSCEQNLNHDAMYWYRQDPGQGLRLIYYSQIVNDFQKGDIAEGYSVSREKKESFPLTVTSAQKNPTAFYLCASSPSSAGFYGYTFGSGTRLTVV.

The V gene is TRBV21-1, the J gene TRBJ1-1; the table gives TRBD1 as D, unverified against the DNA. TRBV21-1 is designated a pseudogene. The CDR3 has 14 residues. CDR3: CASRGRETNIEAFF. In nucleotides, the CDR3 is TGTGCCAGCAGGGGCAGGGAAACGAACATTGAAGCTTTCTTT.

Comments on this clone: This sample also contains other DNA sequences that code for the same CDR3. The chain joins TRBV5-1 to TRBJ1-4; D remains ambiguous. The germline CDR1 and CDR2 sequences are SGHRS and YFSETQ. V gave up 1 base and J gave up 3 bases, with 7 bases separating them. CDR3 size: 14 residues. The CDR3 region is CASSLRDPNEKLFF. CDR3 sequence (DNA): TGCGCCAGCAGCTTGAGGGATCCTAATGAAAAACTGTTTTTT. The complete variable domain, with remaining parts taken from reference TRBV5-1 and TRBJ1-4, reads KAGVTQTPRYLIKTRGQQVTLSCSPISGHRSVSWYQQTPGQGLQFLFEYFSETQRNKGNFPGRFSGRQFSNSRSEMNVSTLELGDSALYLCASSLRDPNEKLFFGSGTQLSVL.

This clone was found a few times. CDR3 nucleotides: TGTGCCAGCAGTCCCGACTCCGACAGGGGGAAGCAGTTCTTC. It specifies CASSPDSDRGKQFF. V gene TRBV6-1 combines with J gene TRBJ2-1; the match to TRBD1 covers 9 bases. Unmatched junction bases numbered 10, after V lost 5 bases and J lost 11 bases. The germline gives CDR1 MNHNS, CDR2 SASEGT. This CDR3 is built from 14 residues.

The table lists this clone with many counts. This sequence joins TRBV28 and TRBJ1-5; D not certain. Germline CDR1 reads MDHEN; CDR2 reads SYDVKM. The ends were cut back, 7 bases at V and 0 bases at J, with 10 bases in the middle. CDR3 length: 14 amino acids. The CDR3 DNA reads as TGTGCCAGCAACGAGGGATATAGCAATCAGCCCCAGCATTTT. It translates to CASNEGYSNQPQHF.

This clone came up many times. At the DNA level, this CDR3 is encoded by other sequences in the same sample as well. The chain joins TRBV7-6 to TRBJ1-3; no firm D call. Trimming took off 5 bases at V and 0 bases at J, with 8 bases between the two ends. The CDR3 has 14 residues. CDR1 is SGHVS and CDR2 is FNYEAQ in the germline V gene. CDR3 residues: CASSLTDSGNTIYF. The CDR3 nucleotides are TGTGCCAGCAGCCTCACAGACTCTGGAAACACCATATATTTT.

The V call is TRBV5-5, the J call TRBJ1-1, with D hard to call. Germline V lookup: CDR1 SGHKS, CDR2 YYEKEE (reference sequence). The CDR3 spans 14 residues. Between the trimmed V and J ends, which lost 1 base and 0 bases, there was a span of 7 bases. The CDR3, as DNA: TGTGCCAGCAGCTTGTTAACAGTGAACACTGAAGCTTTCTTT. It specifies CASSLLTVNTEAFF.

This chain uses TRBV6-4 with TRBJ2-6; the match to TRBD2 covers 10 bases. J was trimmed by 13 bases and V by 4 bases; bases with no gene match: 4. CDR3 length equals 13 residues. Germline CDR1 is MRHNA and CDR2 is SNTAGT. As DNA, the CDR3 is TGTGCCAGCAGTGTGCTAGCGGGAGATGTCCTGACTTTC. Its protein product is CASSVLAGDVLTF.

The genes are TRBV28 and TRBJ2-2; 10 bases agree with TRBD2. The CDR3 totals 15 residues. Germline V gives CDR1 MDHEN, CDR2 SYDVKM. V shed 6 bases, J shed 4 bases, and the junction held 5 bases outside the gene matches. The CDR3 DNA reads as TGTGCCAGCAGCCCCGGGACTAGCGCCACCGGGGAGCTGTTTTTT. Translated, it gives CASSPGTSATGELFF.

The V and J genes are TRBV11-2 and TRBJ1-3, with 8 nucleotides matching TRBD1. This CDR3 is 13 amino acids long. Germline V gene lookup returns CDR1 SGHAT and CDR2 FQNNGV. The junction had 5 bases not matched to a gene; V was cut back by 5 bases and J by 8 bases. CDR3 sequence reads: CASSLDRGDTIYF. In nucleotides, the CDR3 is TGTGCCAGCAGCCTTGACAGGGGTGACACCATATATTTT.

This clone was seen only once. Other DNA sequences in this specimen translate into the identical CDR3. J is TRBJ1-1 and V is TRBV5-1; 7 nucleotides align to TRBD1. J lost 1 base, V lost 4 bases, and 4 bases had no gene match. Germline CDR1 is SGHRS and CDR2 is YFSETQ. The CDR3 contains 14 residues. The CDR3 bases are TGCGCCAGCAGCGAAGGGACAGAGAACACTGAAGCTTTCTTT. As protein: CASSEGTENTEAFF.

The gene calls are TRBV18 and TRBJ1-5, with D maybe TRBD1 (5 bases). The CDR3 sequence is 13 residues long. V gave up 7 bases and J gave up 4 bases, with 11 bases separating them. CDR1 is KGHSH and CDR2 is LQKENI in the germline V gene. This chain's CDR3 is CASLRGPNQPQHF. The CDR3 region has the DNA TGTGCCAGCTTAAGGGGCCCTAATCAGCCCCAGCATTTT.

The chain employs TRBV6-6 and TRBJ2-7; TRBD1 matches 9 bases. This CDR3 is 14 amino acids long. J gave up 3 bases and V 2 bases, and 2 bases lay outside the gene matches. Germline V gene lookup returns CDR1 MNHNY and CDR2 SVGAGI (reference sequence). The CDR3, as DNA: TGTGCCAGCAGTTACCCGGGACAGGGCTACGAGCAGTACTTC. Its protein product is CASSYPGQGYEQYF.

The chain recombines TRBV28 with TRBJ1-5; D may be TRBD1 (5 bases). Germline V CDR1 and CDR2: MDHEN, SYDVKM. The length of the CDR3 is 18 residues. Trimming took off 10 bases at V and 1 base at J, with 26 bases between the two ends. The CDR3 spells CATHPWRGGRFSNQPQHF. The CDR3 DNA reads TGTGCCACCCATCCTTGGAGGGGCGGACGGTTCAGCAATCAGCCCCAGCATTTT.

V is TRBV5-4 and J is TRBJ2-5, with TRBD2 matching 7 bases. Trimming removed 2 bases from V and 5 bases from J; junction bases left unmatched: 6. Germline CDR1 is SGHNT and CDR2 is YYREEE (reference sequence). This CDR3 is built from 14 residues. CDR3 nucleotide sequence: TGTGCCAGCAGCTTCGGCGGGAGTGGGGAGACCCAGTACTTC. Residues: CASSFGGSGETQYF. Combining the CDR3 with reference TRBV5-4 and TRBJ2-5 gives the whole variable domain ETGVTQSPTHLIKTRGQQVTLRCSSQSGHNTVSWYQQALGQGPQFIFQYYREEENGRGNFPPRFSGLQFPNYSSELNVNALELDDSALYLCASSFGGSGETQYFGPGTRLLVL.